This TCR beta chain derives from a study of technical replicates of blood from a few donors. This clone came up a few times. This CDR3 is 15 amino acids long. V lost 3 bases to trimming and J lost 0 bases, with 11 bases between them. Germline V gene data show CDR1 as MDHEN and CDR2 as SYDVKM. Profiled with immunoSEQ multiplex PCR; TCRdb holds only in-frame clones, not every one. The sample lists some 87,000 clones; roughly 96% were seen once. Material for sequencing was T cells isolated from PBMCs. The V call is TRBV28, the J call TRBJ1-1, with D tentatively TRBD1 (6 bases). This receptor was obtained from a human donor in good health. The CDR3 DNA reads TGTGCCAGCAGTTTGGGGGACACAATGAACACTGAAGCTTTCTTT. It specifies CASSLGDTMNTEAFF.